The 17 T cell receptor beta chains reported below all come from one sample, sequenced in a study of shared clonotypes between healthy human individuals. Selected positively for CCR7 and CD45RO-negative, naive CD8 cells excluded terminally differentiated effector memory CD45RA+ cells. Here immunoSEQ multiplex PCR was the method, and the copy in TCRdb shows in-frame clones only, minus some. The table includes around 2.1 million clones, 85% to 95% detected once. The sequencing sample was made of naive CD8+ T cells from PBMCs. The source is a man aged 18-30 years in good health. Some clones in this sample may be carry-over from other donors' samples.

The CDR3: CASCQSGSRADTQYF. The CDR3 DNA follows: TGTGCCAGTTGCCAATCGGGCTCCCGGGCAGATACGCAGTATTTT. The chain uses TRBV7-3 and TRBJ2-3; D ambiguous. Germline values: CDR1 SGHTA, CDR2 FQGTGA. CDR3 length: 15 amino acids. Trimming removed 9 bases from V and 4 bases from J, with 20 bases in between.

The gene calls are TRBV28 and TRBJ1-3; D not resolved. This CDR3 is built from 15 residues. The V gene lost 1 base and the J gene lost 4 bases, with 11 bases spanning the gap. Looked up from germline, CDR1 is MDHEN and CDR2 is SYDVKM. CDR3 sequence: CASSLSVAPGNTIYF. The CDR3 coding sequence is TGTGCCAGCAGTTTATCGGTAGCACCCGGAAACACCATATATTTT.

The chain is built from TRBV11-3 and TRBJ2-2; the match to TRBD2 covers 7 bases. CDR1 is SGHNT and CDR2 is YENEEA in the germline V gene. Germline trimming cut 5 bases from V and 6 bases from J; bases unmatched to any gene: 9. There are 15 residues in the CDR3. The chain's CDR3 is CASSPPTSSAGELFF. CDR3 in DNA: TGTGCCAGCAGCCCCCCGACTAGCTCCGCCGGGGAGCTGTTTTTT. The whole variable domain, filled in from reference TRBV11-3 and TRBJ2-2, reads EAGVVQSPRYKIIEKKQPVAFWCNPISGHNTLYWYLQNLGQGPELLIRYENEEAVDDSQLPKDRFSAERLKGVDSTLKIQPAELGDSAVYLCASSPPTSSAGELFFGEGSRLTVL.

The V and J genes are TRBV7-9 and TRBJ1-4; D is unresolved. The CDR3 covers 14 residues. Germline V gives CDR1 SEHNR, CDR2 FQNEAQ (reference sequence). V lost 0 bases and J lost 8, with 10 bases in between. CDR3 loop: CASSLARREEKLFF. Here the CDR3 DNA reads TGTGCCAGCAGCTTAGCCCGTAGGGAGGAAAAACTGTTTTTT.

V usage is TRBV5-4 and J usage is TRBJ1-1; 9 bases map to TRBD1. V lost 4 bases, J lost 0 bases, and 7 bases stayed unmatched. The CDR3 has 16 residues. Germline CDR1 is SGHNT and CDR2 is YYREEE (reference sequence). CDR3 sequence reads: CASSHRDRALNTEAFF. For the CDR3, the DNA is TGTGCCAGCAGCCACCGGGACAGGGCTTTGAACACTGAAGCTTTCTTT.

The CDR3 DNA is TGTGCCAGCAGTGATATAGCGGGAGTAACCTACAATGAGCAGTTCTTC. This translates into CASSDIAGVTYNEQFF. The gene calls are TRBV28 and TRBJ2-1; 9 bases are shared with TRBD2. The V and J ends lost 5 bases and 2 bases, in that order; junction bases with no gene match: 7. Germline V CDR1 and CDR2: MDHEN, SYDVKM. The CDR3 extends over 16 amino acids.

The rearrangement joins TRBV10-3 to TRBJ2-7; D not certain. Trimming pared 0 bases from V and 0 bases from J, leaving 6 bases between. The CDR3 runs to 14 residues. The germline gives CDR1 ENHRY, CDR2 SYGVKD. CDR3 sequence (DNA): TGTGCCATCAGTGAGTCTACACCCTCCTACGAGCAGTACTTC. This codes for CAISESTPSYEQYF.

The gene calls are TRBV27 and TRBJ1-1; D gene uncertain. CDR1 is MNHEY, CDR2 SMNVEV, per germline (reference sequence). CDR3 length equals 16 residues. V was shortened by 5 bases and J by 0 bases, with 16 bases between the two germline ends. CDR3 DNA sequence: TGTGCCAGCAGTCGGAGGGAAGGCTTCATGAACACTGAAGCTTTCTTT. Its protein is CASSRREGFMNTEAFF.

The rearrangement links TRBV7-9 to TRBJ2-7; 7 bases match TRBD1. Losses at the gene ends were 3 bases for V and 3 bases for J; bases not matched to a gene: 5. Germline assignment: CDR1 SEHNR and CDR2 FQNEAQ (reference sequence). CDR3 size: 14 residues. In DNA form, the CDR3 reads TGTGCCAGCAGCTTCGAACAGGGGAACTACGAGCAGTACTTC. It codes for CASSFEQGNYEQYF.

The CDR3 sequence is CASSQGSPGWDYGYTF. The CDR3 DNA reads as TGTGCCAGCAGCCAAGGATCCCCGGGATGGGACTATGGCTACACCTTC. The rearrangement uses TRBV14 and TRBJ1-2; D uncertain. Germline values: CDR1 SGHDN, CDR2 FVKESK. CDR3 length equals 16 residues. V lost 1 base and J lost 3, with 15 bases in between.

The chain is built from TRBV7-3 and TRBJ2-2; the match to TRBD2 covers 10 bases. Trimming cost V 5 bases and J 3 bases; bases outside gene matches: 9. CDR3 length equals 17 residues. The germline CDR1 and CDR2 sequences are SGHTA and FQGTGA. CDR3 region: CASSPEGTSVYTGELFF. The CDR3 region has the DNA TGTGCCAGCAGCCCAGAAGGGACTAGCGTCTACACCGGGGAGCTGTTTTTT.

The chain employs TRBV11-3 and TRBJ2-1; 7 bases fit TRBD2. This CDR3 has 15 residues. With V trimmed by 1 base and J by 7 bases, 7 bases remained unmatched. Germline V gene data show CDR1 as SGHNT and CDR2 as YENEEA. In nucleotides, the CDR3 is TGTGCCAGCAGCTTAGTTGACGGGAGGAGGAATGAGCAGTTCTTC. As protein: CASSLVDGRRNEQFF.

A word on this clone: The junction does not match germline at one end; this may be a read error. The genes are TRBV2 and TRBJ2-1; D is undetermined. The length of the CDR3 is 9 residues. Germline V gene data show CDR1 as SNHLY and CDR2 as FYNNEI. The CDR3 DNA sequence: TGTGCCAGCACTGAAGAACAGTTCTTC. Translating it yields CASTEEQFF.

The rearrangement uses TRBV6-5 and TRBJ2-3; D could derive from TRBD1 or TRBD2 (5 bases each). Germline V gene data show CDR1 as MNHEY and CDR2 as SVGAGI. The CDR3 contains 13 residues. V was cut by 9 bases and J by 6 bases, with 16 bases left in between. CDR3 sequence reads: CARGRSSLDTQYF. Here the CDR3 DNA reads TGTGCCAGGGGGCGGTCTAGCCTCGATACGCAGTATTTT.

This clone has just one count. The J gene is TRBJ2-3, the V gene TRBV12-5; D is perhaps TRBD1 (6 bases). The CDR3 has 16 amino acids. Between the trimmed V and J ends, which lost 2 bases and 1 base, there was a span of 13 bases. The germline gives CDR1 LGHNT, CDR2 FRNRAP. The CDR3 sequence: CASGLQLGAGTDTQYF. CDR3 DNA: TGTGCTAGTGGTTTGCAGCTGGGGGCCGGCACAGATACGCAGTATTTT.

V gene TRBV5-1 combines with J gene TRBJ1-2; no clear D gene. V lost 0 bases, J lost 6 bases, and 9 bases lay in between. CDR1 and CDR2 from the germline V gene are SGHRS and YFSETQ. This CDR3 spans 13 amino acids. CDR3 region: CASSLGSRDGYTF. In nucleotides, the CDR3 is TGCGCCAGCAGCTTGGGGAGTCGAGATGGCTACACCTTC.

In its sample, this clone was seen once. CDR3 sequence reads: CASSQGDEKLFF. The CDR3 nucleotides read TGTGCCAGTAGCCAAGGGGATGAAAAACTGTTTTTT. V gene TRBV19 combines with J gene TRBJ1-4; tentatively, D is TRBD1 (5 bases). CDR1 is LNHDA and CDR2 is SQIVND in the germline V gene (reference sequence). V was shortened by 6 bases and J by 6 bases, with 8 bases between the two germline ends. The CDR3 has 12 residues.